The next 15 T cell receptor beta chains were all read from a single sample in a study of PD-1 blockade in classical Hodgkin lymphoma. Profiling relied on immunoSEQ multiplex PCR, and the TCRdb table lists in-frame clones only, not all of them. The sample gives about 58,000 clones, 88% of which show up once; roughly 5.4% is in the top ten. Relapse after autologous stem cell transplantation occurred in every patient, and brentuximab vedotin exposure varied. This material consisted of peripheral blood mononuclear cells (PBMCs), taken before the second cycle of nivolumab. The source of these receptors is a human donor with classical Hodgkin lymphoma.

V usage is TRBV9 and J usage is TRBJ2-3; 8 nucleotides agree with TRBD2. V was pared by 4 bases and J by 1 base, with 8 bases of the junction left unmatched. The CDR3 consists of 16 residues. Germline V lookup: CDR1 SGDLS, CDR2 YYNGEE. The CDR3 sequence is CASSSSPGGGTDTQYF. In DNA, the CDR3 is TGTGCCAGCAGCTCAAGCCCGGGGGGGGGCACAGATACGCAGTATTTT.

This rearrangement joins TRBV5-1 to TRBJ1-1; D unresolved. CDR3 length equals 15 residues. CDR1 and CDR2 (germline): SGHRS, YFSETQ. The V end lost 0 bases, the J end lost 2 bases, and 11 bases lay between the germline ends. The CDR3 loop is CASSLVGRTNTEAFF. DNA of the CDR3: TGCGCCAGCAGCTTGGTAGGAAGGACCAACACTGAAGCTTTCTTT.

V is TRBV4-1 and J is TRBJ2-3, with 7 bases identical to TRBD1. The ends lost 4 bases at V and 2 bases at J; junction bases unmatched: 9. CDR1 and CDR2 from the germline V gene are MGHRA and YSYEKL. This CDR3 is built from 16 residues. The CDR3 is CASSRNRDSYTDTQYF. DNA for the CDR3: TGCGCCAGCAGCCGAAACCGGGACAGCTACACAGATACGCAGTATTTT.

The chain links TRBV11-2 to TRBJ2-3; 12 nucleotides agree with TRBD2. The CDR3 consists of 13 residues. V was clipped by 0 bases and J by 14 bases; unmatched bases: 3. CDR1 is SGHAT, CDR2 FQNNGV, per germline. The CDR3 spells CASSLDLAGGWYF. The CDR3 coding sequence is TGTGCCAGCAGCTTAGACCTAGCGGGGGGGTGGTATTTT.

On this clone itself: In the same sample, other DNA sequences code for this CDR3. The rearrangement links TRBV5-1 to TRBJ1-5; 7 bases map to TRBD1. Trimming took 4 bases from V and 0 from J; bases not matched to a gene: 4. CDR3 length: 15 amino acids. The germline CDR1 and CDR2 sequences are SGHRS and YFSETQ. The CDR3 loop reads CASSLTGNSNQPQHF. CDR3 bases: TGCGCCAGCAGCCTGACAGGGAATAGCAATCAGCCCCAGCATTTT.

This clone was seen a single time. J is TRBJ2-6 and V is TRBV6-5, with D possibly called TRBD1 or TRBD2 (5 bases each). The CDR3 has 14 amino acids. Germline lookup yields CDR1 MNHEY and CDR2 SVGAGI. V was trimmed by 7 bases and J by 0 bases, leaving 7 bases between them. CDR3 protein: CASTGASGANVLTF. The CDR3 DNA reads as TGTGCCAGCACCGGGGCCTCTGGGGCCAACGTCCTGACTTTC.

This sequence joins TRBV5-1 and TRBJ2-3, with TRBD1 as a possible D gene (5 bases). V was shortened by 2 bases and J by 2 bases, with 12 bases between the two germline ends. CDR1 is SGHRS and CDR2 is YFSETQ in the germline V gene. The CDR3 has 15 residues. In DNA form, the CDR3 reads TGCGCCAGCAGCTTATCTGGGGCGCTCACAGATACGCAGTATTTT. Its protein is CASSLSGALTDTQYF.

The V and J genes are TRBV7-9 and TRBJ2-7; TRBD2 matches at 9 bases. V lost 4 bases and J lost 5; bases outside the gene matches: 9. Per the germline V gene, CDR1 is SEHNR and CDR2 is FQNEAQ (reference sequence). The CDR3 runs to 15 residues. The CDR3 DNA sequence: TGTGCCAGCAGCTCTCCGGGACTAGCTGGCCACGAGCAGTACTTC. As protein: CASSSPGLAGHEQYF.

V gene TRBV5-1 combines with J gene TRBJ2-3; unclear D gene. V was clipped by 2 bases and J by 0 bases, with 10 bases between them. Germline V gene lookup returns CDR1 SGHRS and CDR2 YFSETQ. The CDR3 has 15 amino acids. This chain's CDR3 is CASSFSGSSTDTQYF. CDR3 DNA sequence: TGCGCCAGCAGCTTCTCTGGCTCTAGCACAGATACGCAGTATTTT.

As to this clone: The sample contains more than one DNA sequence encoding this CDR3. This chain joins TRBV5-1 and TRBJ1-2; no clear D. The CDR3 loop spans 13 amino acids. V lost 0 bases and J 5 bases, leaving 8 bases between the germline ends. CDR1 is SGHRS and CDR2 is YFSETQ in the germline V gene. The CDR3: CASSLDSSYGYTF. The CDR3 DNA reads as TGCGCCAGCAGCTTGGACAGCTCGTATGGCTACACCTTC. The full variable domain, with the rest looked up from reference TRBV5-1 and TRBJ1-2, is KAGVTQTPRYLIKTRGQQVTLSCSPISGHRSVSWYQQTPGQGLQFLFEYFSETQRNKGNFPGRFSGRQFSNSRSEMNVSTLELGDSALYLCASSLDSSYGYTFGSGTRLTVV.

The CDR3 DNA reads TGTGCCAGCAGCAACTCTGCGGTCGGGGAGCTGTTTTTT. Protein sequence: CASSNSAVGELFF. The rearrangement links TRBV9 to TRBJ2-2; D unresolved. Germline CDR1 SGDLS, CDR2 YYNGEE. The V end was cut by 4 bases, the J end by 7 bases, with 11 bases between. The CDR3 loop spans 13 amino acids.

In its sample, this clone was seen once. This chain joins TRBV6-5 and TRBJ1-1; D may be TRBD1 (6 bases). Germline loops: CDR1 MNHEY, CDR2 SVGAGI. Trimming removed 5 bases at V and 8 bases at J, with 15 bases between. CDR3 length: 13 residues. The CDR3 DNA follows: TGTGCCAGCAGTGCCTCAGGGGATACCGAAGCTTTCTTT. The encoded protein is CASSASGDTEAFF.

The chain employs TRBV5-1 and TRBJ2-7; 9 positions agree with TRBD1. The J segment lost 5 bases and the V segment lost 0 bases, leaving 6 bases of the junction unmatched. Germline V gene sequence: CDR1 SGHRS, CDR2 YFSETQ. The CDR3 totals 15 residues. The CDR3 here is CASSLGGTGLHEQYF. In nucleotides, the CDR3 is TGCGCCAGCAGCTTGGGTGGGACAGGGCTCCACGAGCAGTACTTC.

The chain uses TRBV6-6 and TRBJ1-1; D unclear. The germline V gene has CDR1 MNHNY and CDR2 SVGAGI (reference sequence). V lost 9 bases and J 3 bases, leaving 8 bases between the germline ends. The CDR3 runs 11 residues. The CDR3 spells CASRGYTEAFF. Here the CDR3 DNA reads TGTGCCAGTCGGGGTTACACTGAAGCTTTCTTT.

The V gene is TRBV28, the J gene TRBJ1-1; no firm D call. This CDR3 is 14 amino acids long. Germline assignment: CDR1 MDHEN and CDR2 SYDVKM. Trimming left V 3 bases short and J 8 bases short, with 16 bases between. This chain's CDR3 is CASSFMGLSVEAFF. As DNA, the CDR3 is TGTGCCAGCAGTTTCATGGGTCTCTCGGTCGAAGCTTTCTTT. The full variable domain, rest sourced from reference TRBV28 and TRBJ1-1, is DVKVTQSSRYLVKRTGEKVFLECVQDMDHENMFWYRQDPGLGLRLIYFSYDVKMKEKGDIPEGYSVSREKKERFSLILESASTNQTSMYLCASSFMGLSVEAFFGQGTRLTVV.